These 2 T cell receptor beta chains share one sample of origin, sequenced in a study of technical replicates of blood from several donors. Profiled with immunoSEQ multiplex PCR; TCRdb holds only in-frame clones, not every one. The repertoire holds 50,000 to 70,000 clones, with just under 95% as singletons. Input material: PBMCs. These receptor sequences come from a human donor in good health. Some clones in this sample may be carry-over from other donors' samples.

This clone showed up just once. The chain links TRBV29-1 to TRBJ2-7; D possibly corresponds to TRBD2 (6 bases). Germline V gives CDR1 SQVTM, CDR2 ANQGSEA. The V end lost 4 bases, the J end lost 4 bases, and 20 bases lay between the germline ends. There are 15 residues in the CDR3. DNA for the CDR3: TGCAGCGTTGGGGGCGGTGACGCCGGAGGGTACGAGCAGTACTTC. Residues: CSVGGGDAGGYEQYF.

The chain employs TRBV2 and TRBJ1-5; D remains ambiguous. CDR3 length: 12 amino acids. CDR1 and CDR2 from the germline V gene are SNHLY and FYNNEI. Trimming stripped 4 bases from V and 6 bases from J, with 7 bases between. The CDR3 DNA reads as TGTGCCAGCAGTGTCACGAGTCAGCCCCAGCATTTT. Translation gives CASSVTSQPQHF.